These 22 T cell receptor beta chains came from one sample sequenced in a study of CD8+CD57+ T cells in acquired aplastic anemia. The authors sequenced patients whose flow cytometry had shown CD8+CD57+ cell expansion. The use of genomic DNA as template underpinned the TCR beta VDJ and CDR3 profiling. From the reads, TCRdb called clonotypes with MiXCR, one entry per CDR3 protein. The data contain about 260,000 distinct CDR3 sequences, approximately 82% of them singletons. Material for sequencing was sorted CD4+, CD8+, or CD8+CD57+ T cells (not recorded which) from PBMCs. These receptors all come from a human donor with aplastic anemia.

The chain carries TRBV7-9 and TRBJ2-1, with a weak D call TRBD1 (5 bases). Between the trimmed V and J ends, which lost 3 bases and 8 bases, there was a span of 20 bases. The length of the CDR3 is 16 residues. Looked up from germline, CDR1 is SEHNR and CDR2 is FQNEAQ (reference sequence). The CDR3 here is CASSLQRGGRSDEQFF. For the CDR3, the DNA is TGTGCCAGCAGCTTGCAAAGGGGCGGTCGGAGCGATGAGCAGTTCTTC. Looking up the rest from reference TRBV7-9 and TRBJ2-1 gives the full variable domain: DTGVSQNPRHKITKRGQNVTFRCDPISEHNRLYWYRQTLGQGPEFLTYFQNEAQLEKSRLLSDRFSAERPKGSFSTLEIQRTEQGDSAMYLCASSLQRGGRSDEQFFGPGTRLTVL.

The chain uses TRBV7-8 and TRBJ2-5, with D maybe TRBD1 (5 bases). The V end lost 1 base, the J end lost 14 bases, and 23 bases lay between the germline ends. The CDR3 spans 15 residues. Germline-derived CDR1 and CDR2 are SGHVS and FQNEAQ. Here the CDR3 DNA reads TGTGCCAGCAGCTTAGGCCAGGGTACAGATACGCAGTATTACTTC. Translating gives CASSLGQGTDTQYYF.

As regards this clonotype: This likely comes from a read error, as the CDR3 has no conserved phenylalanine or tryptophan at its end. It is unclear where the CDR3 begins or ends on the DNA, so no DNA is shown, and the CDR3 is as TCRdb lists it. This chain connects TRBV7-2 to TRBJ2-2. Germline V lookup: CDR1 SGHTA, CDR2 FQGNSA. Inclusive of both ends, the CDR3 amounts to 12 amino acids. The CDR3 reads CASSLVHEQLFL.

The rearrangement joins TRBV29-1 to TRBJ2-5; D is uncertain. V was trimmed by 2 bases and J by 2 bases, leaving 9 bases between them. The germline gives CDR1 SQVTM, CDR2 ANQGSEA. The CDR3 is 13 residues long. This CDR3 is CSVETPLQETQYF. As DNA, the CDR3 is TGCAGCGTTGAAACTCCATTACAAGAGACCCAGTACTTC.

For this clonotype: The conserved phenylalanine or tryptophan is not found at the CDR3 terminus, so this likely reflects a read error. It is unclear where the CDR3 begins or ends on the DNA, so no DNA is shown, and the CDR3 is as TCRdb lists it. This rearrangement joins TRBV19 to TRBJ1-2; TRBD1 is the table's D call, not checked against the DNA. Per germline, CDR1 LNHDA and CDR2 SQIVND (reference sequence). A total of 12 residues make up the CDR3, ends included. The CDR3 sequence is CASRGPGYGNTD.

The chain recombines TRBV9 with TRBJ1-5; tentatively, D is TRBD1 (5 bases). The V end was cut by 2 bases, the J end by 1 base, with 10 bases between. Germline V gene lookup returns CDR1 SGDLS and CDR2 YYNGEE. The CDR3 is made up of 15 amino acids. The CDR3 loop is CASSVDWGSNQPQHF. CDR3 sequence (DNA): TGTGCCAGCAGCGTGGACTGGGGGAGCAATCAGCCCCAGCATTTT.

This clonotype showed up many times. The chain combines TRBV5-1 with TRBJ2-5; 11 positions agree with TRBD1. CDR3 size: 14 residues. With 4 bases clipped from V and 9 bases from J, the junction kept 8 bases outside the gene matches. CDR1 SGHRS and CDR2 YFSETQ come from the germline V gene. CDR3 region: CASSMDRGRLAQYF. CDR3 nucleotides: TGCGCCAGCAGCATGGACAGGGGGCGTCTTGCCCAGTACTTC.

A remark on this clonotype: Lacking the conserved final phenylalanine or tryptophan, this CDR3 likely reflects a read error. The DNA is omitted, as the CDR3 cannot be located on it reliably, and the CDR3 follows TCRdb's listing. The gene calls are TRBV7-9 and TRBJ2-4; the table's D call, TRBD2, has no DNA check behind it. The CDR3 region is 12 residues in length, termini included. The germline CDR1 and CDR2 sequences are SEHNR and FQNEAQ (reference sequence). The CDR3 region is CASGVAGNIQSY.

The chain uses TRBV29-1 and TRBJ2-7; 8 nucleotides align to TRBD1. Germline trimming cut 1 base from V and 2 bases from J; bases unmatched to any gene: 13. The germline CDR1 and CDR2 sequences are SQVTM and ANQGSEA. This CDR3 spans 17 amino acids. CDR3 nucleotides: TGCAGCGTTGAAGCAAGCATCGGACAGGGAAGGGCCTACGAGCAGTACTTC. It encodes CSVEASIGQGRAYEQYF.

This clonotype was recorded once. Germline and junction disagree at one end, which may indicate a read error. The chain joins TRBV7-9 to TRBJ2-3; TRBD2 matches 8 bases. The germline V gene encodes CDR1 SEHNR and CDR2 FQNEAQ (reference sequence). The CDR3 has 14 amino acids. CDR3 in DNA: TGTGCCAGCAGCTTTGCGGGAGGAATGGATAGGTCGTCGTTT. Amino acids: CASSFAGGMDRSSF.

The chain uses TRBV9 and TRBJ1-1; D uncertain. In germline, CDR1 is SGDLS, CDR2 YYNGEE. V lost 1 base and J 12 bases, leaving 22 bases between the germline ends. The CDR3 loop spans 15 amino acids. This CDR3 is CASSVYQNSNNGPFF. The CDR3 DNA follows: TGTGCCAGCAGCGTATACCAGAACTCGAACAATGGACCTTTCTTT.

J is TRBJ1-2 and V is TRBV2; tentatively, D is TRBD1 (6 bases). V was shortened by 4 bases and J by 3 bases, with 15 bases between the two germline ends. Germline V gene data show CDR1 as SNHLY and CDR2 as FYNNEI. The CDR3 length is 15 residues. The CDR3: CASSGVGGLDYGYTF. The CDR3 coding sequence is TGTGCCAGCAGTGGGGTGGGGGGCTTGGACTATGGCTACACCTTC.

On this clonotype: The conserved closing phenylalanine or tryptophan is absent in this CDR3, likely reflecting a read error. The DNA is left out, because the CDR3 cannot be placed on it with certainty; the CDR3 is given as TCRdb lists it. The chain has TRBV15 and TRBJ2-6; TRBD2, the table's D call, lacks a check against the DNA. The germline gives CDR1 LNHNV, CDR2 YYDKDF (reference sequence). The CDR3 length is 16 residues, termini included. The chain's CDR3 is CASSRGGGQGTHDLAL.

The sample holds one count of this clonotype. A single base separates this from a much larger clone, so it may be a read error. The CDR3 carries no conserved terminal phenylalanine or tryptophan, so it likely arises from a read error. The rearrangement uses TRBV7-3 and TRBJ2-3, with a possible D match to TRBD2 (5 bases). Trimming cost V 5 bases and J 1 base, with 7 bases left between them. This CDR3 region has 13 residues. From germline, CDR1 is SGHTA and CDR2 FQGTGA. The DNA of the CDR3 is TGTGCCAGCAGCCTTAGCGGCACAGATACGCAGTATTCT. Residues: CASSLSGTDTQYS.

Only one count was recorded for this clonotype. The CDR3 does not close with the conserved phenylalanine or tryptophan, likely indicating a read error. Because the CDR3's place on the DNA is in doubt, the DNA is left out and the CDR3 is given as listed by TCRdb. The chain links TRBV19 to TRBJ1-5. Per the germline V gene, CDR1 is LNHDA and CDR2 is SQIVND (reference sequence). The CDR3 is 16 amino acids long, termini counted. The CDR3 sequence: CASSIGGTSGSGTQYV.

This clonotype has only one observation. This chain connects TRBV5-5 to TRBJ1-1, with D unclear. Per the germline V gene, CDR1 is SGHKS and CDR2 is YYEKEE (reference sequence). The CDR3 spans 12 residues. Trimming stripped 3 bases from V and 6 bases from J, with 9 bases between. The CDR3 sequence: CASSYQRAEAFF. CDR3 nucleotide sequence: TGTGCCAGCAGCTACCAGAGGGCTGAAGCTTTCTTT.

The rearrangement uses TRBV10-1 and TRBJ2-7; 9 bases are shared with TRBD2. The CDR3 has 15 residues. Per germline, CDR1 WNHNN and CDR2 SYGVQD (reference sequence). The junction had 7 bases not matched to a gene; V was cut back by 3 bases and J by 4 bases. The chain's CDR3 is CASSDGGGAWYEQYF. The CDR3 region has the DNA TGCGCCAGCAGTGATGGCGGGGGGGCTTGGTACGAGCAGTACTTC.

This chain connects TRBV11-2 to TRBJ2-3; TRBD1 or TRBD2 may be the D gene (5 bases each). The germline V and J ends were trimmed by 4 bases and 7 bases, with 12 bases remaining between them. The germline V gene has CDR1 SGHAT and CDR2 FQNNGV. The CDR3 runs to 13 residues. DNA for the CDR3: TGTGCCAGCAGCTCCGGGACCAGGTATACGCAGTATTTT. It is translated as CASSSGTRYTQYF.

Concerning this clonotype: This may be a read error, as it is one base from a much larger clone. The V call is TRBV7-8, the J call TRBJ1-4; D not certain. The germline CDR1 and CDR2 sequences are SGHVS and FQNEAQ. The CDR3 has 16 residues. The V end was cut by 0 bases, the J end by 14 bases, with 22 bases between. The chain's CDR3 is CASSLAEGPDTQYLFF. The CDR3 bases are TGTGCCAGCAGCTTAGCGGAAGGTCCCGATACGCAGTATCTGTTTTTT.

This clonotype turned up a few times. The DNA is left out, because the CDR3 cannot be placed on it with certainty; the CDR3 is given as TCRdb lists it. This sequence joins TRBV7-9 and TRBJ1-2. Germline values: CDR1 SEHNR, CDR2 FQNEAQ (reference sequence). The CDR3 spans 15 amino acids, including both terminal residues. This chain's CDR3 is CASSLTETQYFGPTF.

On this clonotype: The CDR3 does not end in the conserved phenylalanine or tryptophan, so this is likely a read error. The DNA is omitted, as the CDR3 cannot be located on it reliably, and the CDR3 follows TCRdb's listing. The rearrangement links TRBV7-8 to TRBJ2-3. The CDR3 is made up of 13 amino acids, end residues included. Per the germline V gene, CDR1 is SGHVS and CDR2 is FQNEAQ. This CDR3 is CASSVGRTENTES.

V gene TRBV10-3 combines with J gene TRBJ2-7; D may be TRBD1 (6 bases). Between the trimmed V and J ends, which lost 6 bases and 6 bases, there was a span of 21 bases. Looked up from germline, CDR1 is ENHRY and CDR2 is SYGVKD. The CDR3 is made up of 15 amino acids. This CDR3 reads CAIRAETHRAGEQYF. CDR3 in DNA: TGTGCCATCAGGGCAGAAACCCACAGGGCGGGCGAGCAGTACTTC.